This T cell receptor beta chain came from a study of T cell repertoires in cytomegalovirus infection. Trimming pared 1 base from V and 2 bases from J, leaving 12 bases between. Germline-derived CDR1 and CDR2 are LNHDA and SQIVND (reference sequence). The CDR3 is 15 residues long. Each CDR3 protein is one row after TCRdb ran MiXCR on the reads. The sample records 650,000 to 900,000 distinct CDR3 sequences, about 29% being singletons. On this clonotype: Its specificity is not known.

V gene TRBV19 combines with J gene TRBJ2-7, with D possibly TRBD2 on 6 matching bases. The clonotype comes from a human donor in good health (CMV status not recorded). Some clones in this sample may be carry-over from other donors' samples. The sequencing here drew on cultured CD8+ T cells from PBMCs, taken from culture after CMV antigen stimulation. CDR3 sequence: CASSIASGEAYEQYV. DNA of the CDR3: TGTGCCAGTAGTATAGCGTCTGGGGAGGCCTACGAGCAGTACGTC.